One sample yielded the 10 T cell receptor beta chains listed below, sequenced in a study of technical replicates of blood from a few donors. Clones were sequenced by immunoSEQ multiplex PCR, and TCRdb holds only the in-frame ones, with some missing. The sample holds around 75,000 clones; about 89% are singletons and the top ten take over 0.25%. Sequenced input: T cells isolated from PBMCs. The receptors derive from a human donor in good health.

This chain uses TRBV18 with TRBJ1-6, with D possibly being TRBD1 (5 bases). The V gene's germline CDR1 is KGHSH and CDR2 LQKENI. The CDR3 is 15 amino acids. Trimming pared 0 bases from V and 9 bases from J, leaving 12 bases between. CDR3 in DNA: TGTGCCAGCTCACCACCGGGGGGAGGGCCTTCACCCCTCCACTTT. This gives the protein CASSPPGGGPSPLHF. Together with reference TRBV18 and TRBJ1-6, the CDR3 gives the full variable domain: NAGVMQNPRHLVRRRGQEARLRCSPMKGHSHVYWYRQLPEEGLKFMVYLQKENIIDESGMPKERFSAEFPKEGPSILRIQQVVRGDSAAYFCASSPPGGGPSPLHFGNGTRLTVT.

The chain joins TRBV7-9 to TRBJ2-7, with TRBD2 matching 9 bases. CDR1 is SEHNR, CDR2 FQNEAQ, per germline (reference sequence). The CDR3 has 15 residues. Trimming cost V 5 bases and J 6 bases; bases outside gene matches: 11. CDR3 bases: TGTGCCAGCAGCCCCCTCATAGCGGGAGCGGGCGAGCAGTACTTC. It specifies CASSPLIAGAGEQYF.

J is TRBJ2-7 and V is TRBV2, with D possibly TRBD1 on 5 matching bases. The CDR3 is made up of 15 amino acids. The germline gives CDR1 SNHLY, CDR2 FYNNEI. V shed 6 bases and J shed 0 bases, with 15 bases lying between them. CDR3 nucleotides: TGTGCCAGCAGCCAAGGGGCATCTCTCTCCTACGAGCAGTACTTC. As protein: CASSQGASLSYEQYF. The full variable domain, with the rest looked up from reference TRBV2 and TRBJ2-7, is EPEVTQTPSHQVTQMGQEVILRCVPISNHLYFYWYRQILGQKVEFLVSFYNNEISEKSEIFDDQFSVERPDGSNFTLKIRSTKLEDSAMYFCASSQGASLSYEQYFGPGTRLTVT.

This chain uses TRBV6-4 with TRBJ2-7, with D tentatively TRBD1 (6 bases). Trimming left V 3 bases short and J 6 bases short, with 12 bases between. This CDR3 is built from 13 residues. CDR1 and CDR2 (germline): MRHNA, SNTAGT. CDR3 nucleotide sequence: TGTGCCAGCAGTGAATCAGGGGAAAGCGAGCAGTACTTC. This codes for CASSESGESEQYF.

The gene calls are TRBV7-8 and TRBJ2-1; no reliable D call. The CDR3 contains 15 residues. Trimming removed 1 base at V and 7 bases at J, with 14 bases between. CDR1 is SGHVS, CDR2 FQNEAQ, per germline. CDR3 sequence reads: CASSLVRILWNEQFF. The DNA for the CDR3 is TGTGCCAGCAGCTTAGTGCGAATTCTGTGGAATGAGCAGTTCTTC.

CDR3 residues: CASSLGLAGMQETQYF. CDR3 in DNA: TGCGCCAGCAGCTTGGGACTAGCGGGGATGCAAGAGACCCAGTACTTC. The chain joins TRBV5-1 to TRBJ2-5, with 11 bases fitting TRBD2. Germline-derived CDR1 and CDR2 are SGHRS and YFSETQ. Unmatched junction bases numbered 3, after V lost 0 bases and J lost 2 bases. This CDR3 is 16 amino acids long.

V is TRBV6-1 and J is TRBJ2-7; D call uncertain. Looked up from germline, CDR1 is MNHNS and CDR2 is SASEGT. Between the trimmed V and J ends, which lost 4 bases and 0 bases, there was a span of 16 bases. The CDR3 totals 16 residues. In nucleotides, the CDR3 is TGTGCCAGCAGTGGTCTTGTTGGGCAATACTCCTACGAGCAGTACTTC. Its protein product is CASSGLVGQYSYEQYF.

V and J are TRBV30 and TRBJ1-5; weak D call: TRBD1 (5 bases). CDR1 GTSNPN and CDR2 SVGIG come from the germline V gene (reference sequence). V was pared by 0 bases and J by 6 bases, with 12 bases between. This CDR3 contains 14 residues. CDR3 coding DNA: TGTGCCTGGAGTGTTCTCAACGGGGGTCAGCCCCAGCATTTT. The encoded protein is CAWSVLNGGQPQHF.

The table lists this clone with a count of one. The chain is built from TRBV6-6 and TRBJ2-7; a weak D match, TRBD1 (6 bases). V was cut by 2 bases and J by 2 bases, with 16 bases left in between. The CDR3 totals 16 residues. Germline CDR1 and CDR2: MNHNY and SVGAGI (reference sequence). CDR3 residues: CASSYPTDQGTYEQYF. The CDR3 DNA follows: TGTGCCAGCAGTTACCCAACTGACCAGGGGACCTACGAGCAGTACTTC.

The chain carries TRBV28 and TRBJ1-5; 8 bases fit TRBD1. CDR3 length: 16 residues. V trimming: 5 bases; J trimming: 2 bases; junction bases outside the gene matches: 8. Per the germline V gene, CDR1 is MDHEN and CDR2 is SYDVKM. CDR3 residues: CASSTPGGEGNQPQHF. DNA of the CDR3: TGTGCCAGCAGTACCCCAGGGGGCGAAGGCAATCAGCCCCAGCATTTT.